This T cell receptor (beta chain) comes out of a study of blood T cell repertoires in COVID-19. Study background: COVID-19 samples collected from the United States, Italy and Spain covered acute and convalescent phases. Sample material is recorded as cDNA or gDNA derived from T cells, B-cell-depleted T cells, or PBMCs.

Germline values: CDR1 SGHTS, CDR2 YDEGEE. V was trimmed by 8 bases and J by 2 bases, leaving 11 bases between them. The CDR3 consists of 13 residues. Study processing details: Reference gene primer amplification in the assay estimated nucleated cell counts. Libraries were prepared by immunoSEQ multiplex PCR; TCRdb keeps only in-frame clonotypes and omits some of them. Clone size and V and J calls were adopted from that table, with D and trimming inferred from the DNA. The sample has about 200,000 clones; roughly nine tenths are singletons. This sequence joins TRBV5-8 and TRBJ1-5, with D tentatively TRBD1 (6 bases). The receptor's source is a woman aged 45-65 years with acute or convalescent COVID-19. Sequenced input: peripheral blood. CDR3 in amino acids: CASSSGGNQPQHF. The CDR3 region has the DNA TGTGCCAGTAGTTCAGGGGGCAATCAGCCCCAGCATTTT.